This entry features one TCR beta chain sequence. No antigen is known for it. The entry originates in a study of T cells after yellow fever vaccination. Study-level points and caveats: The appearance of a small share of clonotypes in both CD4 and CD8 compartments was observed. Reappearance after the booster was observed for most primary-vaccination clones (more than 95% CD4, almost 90% CD8).

Each CDR3 protein is one row after TCRdb ran MiXCR on the 5' RACE reads. This sample has around 400,000 distinct CDR3 sequences; roughly 11% occur once, and the top ten carry 15% to 20%. Sequencing was performed on PBMCs, taken on the day of the first yellow fever vaccination. This TCR derives from a man between 18 and 29 years old who received the YFV17D yellow fever vaccine.

CDR3 in amino acids: CASSLGGGREKLFF. Written as DNA, the CDR3 is TGTGCCAGCAGCTTAGGAGGGGGTCGCGAAAAACTGTTTTTT. The chain uses TRBV7-9 and TRBJ1-4; D perhaps matches TRBD1 (6 bases). This CDR3 has 14 residues. Trimming left V 1 base short and J 8 bases short, with 11 bases between. In germline, CDR1 is SEHNR, CDR2 FQNEAQ (reference sequence). The whole variable domain, filled in from reference TRBV7-9 and TRBJ1-4, reads DTGVSQNPRHKITKRGQNVTFRCDPISEHNRLYWYRQTLGQGPEFLTYFQNEAQLEKSRLLSDRFSAERPKGSFSTLEIQRTEQGDSAMYLCASSLGGGREKLFFGSGTQLSVL.